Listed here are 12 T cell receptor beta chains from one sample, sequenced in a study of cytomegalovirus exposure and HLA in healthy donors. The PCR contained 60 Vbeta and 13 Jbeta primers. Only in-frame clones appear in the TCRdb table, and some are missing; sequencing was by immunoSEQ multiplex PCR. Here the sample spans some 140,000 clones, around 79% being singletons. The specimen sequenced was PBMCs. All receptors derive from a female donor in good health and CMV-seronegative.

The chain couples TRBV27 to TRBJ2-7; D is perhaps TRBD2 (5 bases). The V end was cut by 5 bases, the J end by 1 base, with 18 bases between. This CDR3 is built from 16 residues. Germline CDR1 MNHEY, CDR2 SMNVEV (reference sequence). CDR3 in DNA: TGTGCCAGCAGTAGGTATCTTCCTCGGGAATCCTACGAGCAGTACTTC. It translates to CASSRYLPRESYEQYF.

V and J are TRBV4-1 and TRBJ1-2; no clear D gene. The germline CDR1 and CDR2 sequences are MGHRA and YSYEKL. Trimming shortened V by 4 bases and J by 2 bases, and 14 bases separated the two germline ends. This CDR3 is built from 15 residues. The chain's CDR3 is CASSPWTGNNYGYTF. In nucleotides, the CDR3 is TGCGCCAGCAGCCCGTGGACCGGGAACAACTATGGCTACACCTTC.

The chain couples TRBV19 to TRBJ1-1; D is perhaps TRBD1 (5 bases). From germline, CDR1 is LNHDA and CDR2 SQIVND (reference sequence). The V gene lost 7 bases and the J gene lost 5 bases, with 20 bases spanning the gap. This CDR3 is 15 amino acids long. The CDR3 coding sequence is TGTGCCAGTACCCTGATTGGGGAGGAGGGGACTGAAGCTTTCTTT. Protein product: CASTLIGEEGTEAFF.

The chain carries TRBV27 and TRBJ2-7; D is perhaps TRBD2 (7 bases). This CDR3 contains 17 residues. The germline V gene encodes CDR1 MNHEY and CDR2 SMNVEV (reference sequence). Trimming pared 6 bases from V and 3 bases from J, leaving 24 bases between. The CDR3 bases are TGTGCCAGCAGCCCATTGGGGAGGGGGGGCTTCGGCTACGAGCAGTACTTC. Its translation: CASSPLGRGGFGYEQYF.

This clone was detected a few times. The CDR3 sequence: CASSLRWTAGTGAYEQYF. In DNA form, the CDR3 reads TGTGCCAGCAGTTTAAGGTGGACAGCCGGGACAGGGGCCTACGAGCAGTACTTC. The genes are TRBV27 and TRBJ2-7; 10 bases agree with TRBD1. The junction had 12 bases not matched to a gene; V was cut back by 2 bases and J by 2 bases. Germline loops: CDR1 MNHEY, CDR2 SMNVEV (reference sequence). The CDR3 covers 18 residues.

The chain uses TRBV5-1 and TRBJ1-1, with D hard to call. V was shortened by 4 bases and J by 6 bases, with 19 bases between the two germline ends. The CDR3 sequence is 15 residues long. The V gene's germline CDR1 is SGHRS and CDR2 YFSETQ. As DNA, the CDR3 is TGCGCCAGCAGCCCGGGTCACGAGATATCGTCTGAAGCTTTCTTT. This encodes CASSPGHEISSEAFF.

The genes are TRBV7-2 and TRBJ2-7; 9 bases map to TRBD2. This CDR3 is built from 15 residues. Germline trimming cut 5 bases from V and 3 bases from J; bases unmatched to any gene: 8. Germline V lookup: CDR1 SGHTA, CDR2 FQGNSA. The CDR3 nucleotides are TGTGCCAGCAGCACGGCGGGGGGGTGGGTCTACGAGCAGTACTTC. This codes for CASSTAGGWVYEQYF.

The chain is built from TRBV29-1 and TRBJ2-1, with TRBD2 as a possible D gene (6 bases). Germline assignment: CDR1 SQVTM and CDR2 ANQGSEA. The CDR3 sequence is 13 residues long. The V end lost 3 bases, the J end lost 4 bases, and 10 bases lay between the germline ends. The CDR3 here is CSVDAAGYNEQFF. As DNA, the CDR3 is TGCAGCGTTGATGCGGCGGGGTACAATGAGCAGTTCTTC.

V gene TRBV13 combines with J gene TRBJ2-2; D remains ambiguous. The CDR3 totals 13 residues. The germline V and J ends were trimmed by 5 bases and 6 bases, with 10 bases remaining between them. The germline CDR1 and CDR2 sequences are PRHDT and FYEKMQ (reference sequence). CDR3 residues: CASSPLFPGELFF. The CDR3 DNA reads TGTGCCAGCAGCCCGTTATTCCCCGGGGAGCTGTTTTTT.

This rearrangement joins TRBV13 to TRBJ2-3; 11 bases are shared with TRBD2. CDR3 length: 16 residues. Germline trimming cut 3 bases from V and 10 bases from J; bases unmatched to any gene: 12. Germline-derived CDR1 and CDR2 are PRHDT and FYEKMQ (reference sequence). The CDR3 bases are TGTGCCAGCAGCTTCACTAGCGGGGGAGCGTGGGGGGCGCAGTATTTT. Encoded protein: CASSFTSGGAWGAQYF.

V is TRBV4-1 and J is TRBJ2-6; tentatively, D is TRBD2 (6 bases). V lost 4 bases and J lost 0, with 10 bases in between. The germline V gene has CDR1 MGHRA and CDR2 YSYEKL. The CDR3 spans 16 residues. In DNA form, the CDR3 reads TGCGCCAGCAGCCGGGGGGTCCTCTCTGGGGCCAACGTCCTGACTTTC. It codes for CASSRGVLSGANVLTF.

CDR3 DNA: TGCGCCAGCAGCTTGGCCTGGCTAGCGGGATCCTACGAGCAGTACTTC. Residues: CASSLAWLAGSYEQYF. The V gene is TRBV5-1, the J gene TRBJ2-7, with 9 bases identical to TRBD2. The CDR3 covers 16 residues. Germline V CDR1 and CDR2: SGHRS, YFSETQ. The junction had 5 bases not matched to a gene; V was cut back by 0 bases and J by 1 base.